One and the same sample provided the 17 T cell receptor beta chains below, sequenced in a study of blood T cell repertoires in COVID-19. Sequenced by immunoSEQ multiplex PCR; TCRdb stores in-frame clones only, minus some. The sample lists 110,000 to 150,000 clones, about four fifths occurring once. Material: PBMCs or T cells enriched from blood (not recorded which). The receptors stem from a man aged 50 to 59 who had recovered from COVID-19.

The rearrangement uses TRBV28 and TRBJ2-1; TRBD2 might be the D (6 bases). V was cut by 5 bases and J by 12 bases, with 26 bases left in between. This CDR3 has 16 amino acids. Germline V gives CDR1 MDHEN, CDR2 SYDVKM. CDR3 residues: CASSPLGEAPRRGQFF. CDR3 coding DNA: TGTGCCAGCAGTCCCCTTGGGGAGGCCCCCCGTCGGGGGCAGTTCTTC.

The genes are TRBV19 and TRBJ2-5, with 10 positions matching TRBD1. The trim removed 5 bases at V and 2 bases at J, leaving 5 bases unmatched. The germline V gene has CDR1 LNHDA and CDR2 SQIVND (reference sequence). The CDR3 totals 15 residues. The CDR3 is CASSLGQGQQETQYF. The CDR3, as DNA: TGTGCCAGTAGTCTGGGACAGGGGCAACAAGAGACCCAGTACTTC.

This clone was observed a single time. The rearrangement joins TRBV5-1 to TRBJ2-2; possible D gene TRBD1, 6 bases. The CDR3 is 13 amino acids. The germline V gene has CDR1 SGHRS and CDR2 YFSETQ. Trimming stripped 2 bases from V and 5 bases from J, with 7 bases between. CDR3 bases: TGCGCCAGCAGCTTCCAGGGGACCGGGGAGCTGTTTTTT. Protein sequence: CASSFQGTGELFF.

This clone has a single count. The CDR3 sequence is CSASKGSGSYEQYF. The CDR3 DNA sequence: TGCAGTGCTAGTAAGGGGTCCGGCTCCTACGAGCAGTACTTC. The chain combines TRBV20-1 with TRBJ2-7; D possibly corresponds to TRBD1 (5 bases). From germline, CDR1 is DFQATT and CDR2 SNEGSKA (reference sequence). Trimming pared 3 bases from V and 0 bases from J, leaving 12 bases between. The CDR3 extends over 14 amino acids.

The rearrangement links TRBV6-2 or TRBV6-3 to TRBJ2-7; D perhaps matches TRBD2 (5 bases). The V gene's germline CDR1 is MNHEY and CDR2 SVGEGT. Deletions cut 5 bases from V and 1 base from J, with 18 bases between. CDR3 length: 16 residues. CDR3 loop: CASSSASPSGSYEQYF. The CDR3 DNA is TGTGCCAGCAGTAGTGCATCTCCTTCGGGGTCCTACGAGCAGTACTTC.

V and J are TRBV4-1 and TRBJ2-7; D is possibly TRBD2 (7 bases). The germline V gene has CDR1 MGHRA and CDR2 YSYEKL. V was cut by 1 base and J by 7 bases, with 17 bases left in between. This CDR3 spans 15 amino acids. The DNA of the CDR3 is TGCGCCAGCAGCCAAGCGTGGGGGGGCGCCGATGAGCAGTACTTC. It translates to CASSQAWGGADEQYF.

The rearrangement uses TRBV9 and TRBJ2-2; 11 nucleotides align to TRBD2. This CDR3 region has 16 residues. J lost 3 bases, V lost 5 bases, and 6 bases had no gene match. Germline V gene data show CDR1 as SGDLS and CDR2 as YYNGEE. For the CDR3, the DNA is TGTGCCAGCAGGGCTAGCGGGGGGCTGTACACCGGGGAGCTGTTTTTT. This sequence encodes CASRASGGLYTGELFF.

This clone is a singleton in its sample. CDR3 loop: CASSWGLAGGNEQFF. CDR3 DNA: TGCGCCAGCAGCTGGGGACTAGCGGGGGGGAATGAGCAGTTCTTC. The chain employs TRBV5-1 and TRBJ2-1, with 16 bases aligning to TRBD2. Trimming took 3 bases from V and 7 from J; bases not matched to a gene: 1. CDR3 length: 15 amino acids. In germline, CDR1 is SGHRS, CDR2 YFSETQ.

The chain couples TRBV6-6 to TRBJ1-6; D is ambiguous. The CDR3 loop spans 14 amino acids. In germline, CDR1 is MNHNY, CDR2 SVGAGI (reference sequence). Deletions cut 6 bases from V and 0 bases from J, with 6 bases between. The CDR3 loop is CASSGSSYNSPLHF. CDR3 sequence (DNA): TGTGCCAGCAGCGGGAGCTCCTATAATTCACCCCTCCACTTT.

This chain uses TRBV29-1 with TRBJ2-7; 11 nucleotides line up with TRBD1. This CDR3 has 16 amino acids. V shed 1 base, J shed 3 bases, and the junction held 8 bases outside the gene matches. Germline CDR1 is SQVTM and CDR2 is ANQGSEA. The chain's CDR3 is CSVEGAPGTGGYEQYF. For the CDR3, the DNA is TGCAGCGTTGAAGGAGCCCCCGGGACAGGGGGCTACGAGCAGTACTTC.

This sequence joins TRBV7-3 and TRBJ2-1; tentative D call: TRBD1 (5 bases). The CDR3 has 16 amino acids. V was clipped by 4 bases and J by 4 bases, with 17 bases between them. Germline lookup yields CDR1 SGHTA and CDR2 FQGTGA. CDR3 in DNA: TGTGCCAGCAGCTCCCTGGTCTTGGGGCCATACAATGAGCAGTTCTTC. Translating it yields CASSSLVLGPYNEQFF.

This chain joins TRBV28 and TRBJ1-1, with D maybe TRBD1 (6 bases). V lost 4 bases, J lost 0 bases, and 12 bases lay in between. The CDR3 has 15 residues. Germline CDR1 reads MDHEN; CDR2 reads SYDVKM. The CDR3 DNA reads as TGTGCCAGCAGTTCCGGACAGCTACTGAACACTGAAGCTTTCTTT. Protein sequence: CASSSGQLLNTEAFF.

This chain links TRBV5-6 with TRBJ2-7, with a tentative D call TRBD2 (6 bases). Germline V gene lookup returns CDR1 SGHDT and CDR2 YYEEEE. V was clipped by 0 bases and J by 1 base, with 11 bases between them. The CDR3 loop spans 15 amino acids. CDR3 protein: CASSLGGDSSYEQYF. In nucleotides, the CDR3 is TGTGCCAGCAGCTTGGGTGGGGACTCATCCTACGAGCAGTACTTC.

The CDR3 spells CASSLSDTQYF. For the CDR3, the DNA is TGTGCCAGCAGTTTATCTGATACGCAGTATTTT. V and J are TRBV28 and TRBJ2-3; D remains ambiguous. CDR1 MDHEN and CDR2 SYDVKM come from the germline V gene. The V and J ends lost 1 base and 6 bases respectively, with 2 bases between them. The CDR3 has 11 amino acids.

The chain combines TRBV5-8 with TRBJ1-1; possibly TRBD1 for D (6 bases). The V end was cut by 6 bases, the J end by 3 bases, with 15 bases between. The germline CDR1 and CDR2 sequences are SGHTS and YDEGEE. The CDR3 sequence is 14 residues long. DNA of the CDR3: TGTGCCAGCAAATTAGGGGGTTGGGACACTGAAGCTTTCTTT. Translating it yields CASKLGGWDTEAFF. The full variable domain, completed using reference TRBV5-8 and TRBJ1-1, is EAGVTQSPTHLIKTRGQQATLRCSPISGHTSVYWYQQALGLGLQFLLWYDEGEERNRGNFPPRFSGRQFPNYSSELNVNALELEDSALYLCASKLGGWDTEAFFGQGTRLTVV.

The chain couples TRBV28 to TRBJ1-2, with TRBD1 as a possible D gene (6 bases). Germline CDR1 MDHEN, CDR2 SYDVKM. V was shortened by 2 bases and J by 7 bases, with 11 bases between the two germline ends. The CDR3 has 13 amino acids. CDR3 nucleotides: TGTGCCAGCAGTTTACCAGGGGTAGTTGGCTACACCTTC. This codes for CASSLPGVVGYTF.

For this clone: The junction and the germline gene differ at one end; a read error may be behind it. Other nucleotide sequences from this sample produce the same CDR3. V usage is TRBV5-1 and J usage is TRBJ1-6; D gene uncertain. Germline lookup yields CDR1 SGHRS and CDR2 YFSETQ. This CDR3 region has 16 residues. CDR3 amino acids: CASSLSVQPYNSPLHF. DNA for the CDR3: TGCGCCAGCAGCTTATCAGTACAGCCTTATAATTCACCCCTTCACTTT.